The 18 T cell receptor beta chains below were found in one sample sequenced in a study of blood T cell repertoires in COVID-19. Assay: immunoSEQ multiplex PCR; the TCRdb copy retains only in-frame clones and omits some. Here the sample spans about 200,000 clones, 65% to 90% being singletons. Sequences were obtained from PBMCs or T cells enriched from blood (not recorded which). These receptors were collected from a woman between 35 and 50 years old with acute COVID-19.

V usage is TRBV2 and J usage is TRBJ1-5, with TRBD1 as a possible D gene (6 bases). V was shortened by 6 bases and J by 6 bases, with 18 bases between the two germline ends. The CDR3 is 15 amino acids. Germline V gene data show CDR1 as SNHLY and CDR2 as FYNNEI. The CDR3 reads CASRTYGGASQPQHF. The CDR3 region has the DNA TGTGCCAGCAGGACCTACGGGGGGGCCAGTCAGCCCCAGCATTTT.

The chain carries TRBV3-1 (or the pseudogene TRBV3-2) and TRBJ1-5; D remains unclear. The germline V gene has CDR1 LGHDT and CDR2 YNNKEL (reference sequence). The CDR3 runs to 13 residues. V was trimmed by 0 bases and J by 6 bases, leaving 6 bases between them. The CDR3 here is CASSQDPGQPQHF. CDR3 sequence (DNA): TGTGCCAGCAGCCAAGATCCAGGTCAGCCCCAGCATTTT.

The chain joins TRBV7-3 to TRBJ2-1; TRBD2 matches at 15 bases. The CDR3 totals 15 residues. From germline, CDR1 is SGHTA and CDR2 FQGTGA. The V gene end was trimmed by 5 bases and the J gene end by 7 bases; junction bases not matched to a gene: 3. The CDR3 loop is CASSVGTSGRNEQFF. DNA for the CDR3: TGTGCCAGCAGCGTCGGGACTAGCGGGAGGAATGAGCAGTTCTTC.

The chain links TRBV5-1 to TRBJ2-2; 14 bases are shared with TRBD2. V was pared by 0 bases and J by 6 bases, with 4 bases of the junction left unmatched. The CDR3 consists of 17 residues. Germline lookup yields CDR1 SGHRS and CDR2 YFSETQ. DNA of the CDR3: TGCGCCAGCAGCTTGGGTGGGACTAGCGGGAGCGCCGGGGAGCTGTTTTTT. Translated, it gives CASSLGGTSGSAGELFF.

The CDR3 here is CASSPMGGTSGRETQYF. CDR3 in DNA: TGCGCCAGCAGCCCGATGGGGGGCACTAGCGGGAGAGAGACCCAGTACTTC. The chain employs TRBV5-1 and TRBJ2-5; 11 positions match TRBD2. The germline gives CDR1 SGHRS, CDR2 YFSETQ. J lost 4 bases, V lost 4 bases, and 12 bases had no gene match. The CDR3 totals 17 residues.

CDR3 DNA: TGCGCCAGCAGTGAGTTCGGGAAGGGGGATCGGGAAAAACTGTTTTTT. Its translation is CASSEFGKGDREKLFF. The gene calls are TRBV10-2 and TRBJ1-4, with D tentatively TRBD1 (6 bases). Germline CDR1 WSHSY, CDR2 SAAADI. V lost 1 base and J 8 bases, leaving 17 bases between the germline ends. This CDR3 contains 16 residues.

This clone showed up just a few times. The chain joins TRBV28 to TRBJ1-2, with D possibly being TRBD1 (6 bases). The CDR3 covers 15 residues. Trimming took off 5 bases at V and 2 bases at J, with 15 bases between the two ends. Per germline, CDR1 MDHEN and CDR2 SYDVKM. CDR3 sequence (DNA): TGTGCCAGCAGTGCCTGGCAGGGGATCAACTATGGCTACACCTTC. This translates into CASSAWQGINYGYTF.

V and J are TRBV6-5 and TRBJ1-5, with D unresolved. Trimming left V 6 bases short and J 7 bases short, with 13 bases between. Looked up from germline, CDR1 is MNHEY and CDR2 is SVGAGI. The CDR3 sequence is 13 residues long. The CDR3 loop is CASRHEGGQPQHF. The DNA for the CDR3 is TGTGCCAGCAGACATGAGGGCGGGCAGCCCCAGCATTTT.

This chain links TRBV19 with TRBJ1-2; 9 nucleotides agree with TRBD1. V was clipped by 6 bases and J by 3 bases; unmatched bases: 2. Germline V gives CDR1 LNHDA, CDR2 SQIVND (reference sequence). This CDR3 region has 13 residues. The CDR3 sequence: CASRGTGHYGYTF. CDR3 coding DNA: TGTGCCAGTAGGGGGACAGGGCACTATGGCTACACCTTC.

The chain has TRBV4-2 and TRBJ2-2; TRBD2 matches at 7 bases. Germline V gene lookup returns CDR1 LGHNA and CDR2 YNFKEQ. V lost 3 bases, J lost 3 bases, and 10 bases stayed unmatched. The CDR3 spans 17 residues. The CDR3 coding sequence is TGTGCCAGCAGCCAGCAGCAGCGGGGAGGGGACACCGGGGAGCTGTTTTTT. Translated, it gives CASSQQQRGGDTGELFF.

This CDR3 reads CASSRDRSGNYGYTF. The CDR3 DNA is TGCGCCAGCAGCCGCGACAGGTCCGGTAACTATGGCTACACCTTC. V and J are TRBV4-3 and TRBJ1-2, with a weak D call TRBD1 (6 bases). CDR3 length: 15 amino acids. V lost 4 bases and J 1 base, leaving 13 bases between the germline ends. CDR1 and CDR2 (germline): LGHNA, YSLEER.

This clone was observed a few times. The V and J genes are TRBV5-1 and TRBJ2-5, with TRBD1 matching 9 bases. This CDR3 spans 14 amino acids. Germline CDR1 and CDR2: SGHRS and YFSETQ. Trimming cost V 5 bases and J 5 bases; bases outside gene matches: 7. CDR3 sequence: CASSSTGGGETQYF. CDR3 bases: TGCGCCAGCAGTTCCACAGGGGGCGGGGAGACCCAGTACTTC.

This sequence joins TRBV24-1 and TRBJ1-5; D not certain. V was shortened by 1 base and J by 3 bases, with 6 bases between the two germline ends. The CDR3 sequence is 14 residues long. Germline values: CDR1 KGHDR, CDR2 SFDVKD. CDR3 nucleotide sequence: TGTGCCACCAGTGATTTTTACAACAATCAGCCCCAGCATTTT. This translates into CATSDFYNNQPQHF.

The chain joins TRBV6-5 to TRBJ1-2; D ambiguous. Trimming took 2 bases from V and 8 from J, leaving 9 bases between them. The germline CDR1 and CDR2 sequences are MNHEY and SVGAGI. The CDR3 covers 12 residues. The CDR3 DNA reads as TGTGCCAGCAGTTACGAGGGTGGAGGCTACACCTTC. The encoded protein is CASSYEGGGYTF.

The chain couples TRBV5-4 to TRBJ2-7; 11 nucleotides agree with TRBD1. CDR3 size: 17 residues. The germline V gene has CDR1 SGHNT and CDR2 YYREEE (reference sequence). V lost 4 bases and J lost 3; bases outside the gene matches: 12. This CDR3 is CASSKGQGASPIYEQYF. In nucleotides, the CDR3 is TGTGCCAGCAGCAAAGGACAGGGGGCTTCCCCCATCTACGAGCAGTACTTC.

The chain recombines TRBV29-1 with TRBJ2-2, with 9 bases fitting TRBD2. The CDR3 length is 14 residues. Germline trimming cut 5 bases from V and 7 bases from J; bases unmatched to any gene: 8. Germline V gene lookup returns CDR1 SQVTM and CDR2 ANQGSEA. CDR3 protein: CSVQAGGWNGELFF. The CDR3 nucleotides are TGCAGCGTTCAAGCGGGAGGTTGGAACGGGGAGCTGTTTTTT.

This chain joins TRBV3-1 (or the pseudogene TRBV3-2) and TRBJ2-7, with 9 bases fitting TRBD2. CDR3 length equals 15 residues. The ends lost 3 bases at V and 6 bases at J; junction bases unmatched: 9. Per the germline V gene, CDR1 is LGHDT and CDR2 is YNNKEL (reference sequence). CDR3 bases: TGTGCCAGCAGCCACCACGGGACTAGCAGAGTCGAGCAGTACTTC. It yields the protein CASSHHGTSRVEQYF.

The V call is TRBV4-3, the J call TRBJ1-4; 10 bases are shared with TRBD1. Germline CDR1 LGHNA, CDR2 YSLEER. The CDR3 is made up of 19 amino acids. V was clipped by 0 bases and J by 6 bases; unmatched bases: 13. CDR3 sequence reads: CASSQDQWDRGILDEKLFF. The CDR3 DNA sequence: TGCGCCAGCAGCCAAGATCAGTGGGACAGGGGTATTCTGGATGAAAAACTGTTTTTT.